The clone carrying this TCR beta chain was detected many times. V lost 0 bases, J lost 0 bases, and 6 bases lay in between. This CDR3 is 14 amino acids long. Germline V lookup: CDR1 SGHRS, CDR2 YFSETQ. 5'RACE, which relied on constant-segment primers, yielded TCR alpha and TCR beta cDNA libraries carrying sample barcodes and UMIs. TCRdb fed the 5' RACE reads into MiXCR, producing one record per CDR3 protein. The table records about 320,000 distinct CDR3 sequences, around an eighth of them present only once. This record comes from a study of T-cell memory formation after mild COVID-19. Study in general: Clusters of TCRs were largely donor specific.

The genes are TRBV5-1 and TRBJ2-5, with D tentatively TRBD1 (5 bases). The sequence came from a man aged 18 to 29 who had mild COVID-19 (a few samples of this study predate the infection). Cell type and time point are not known. Sequenced sample: PBMCs or a T cell subset sorted from them (not recorded which). CDR3 coding DNA: TGCGCCAGCAGCTTGGGCAGGGACCAAGAGACCCAGTACTTC. It codes for CASSLGRDQETQYF.